The 30 T cell receptor beta chains below all came from one sample that was sequenced in a study of neurological immune-mediated disorders. Each CDR3 protein gets one entry after TCRdb re-called the 5' RACE reads with MiXCR. The profile shows some 80,000 distinct CDR3 sequences, about 5.6% of them singletons. The time point is: longitudinal time-point 2. The sample was PBMCs. The receptors were sampled from a woman aged 55-70 years with multiple sclerosis.

This clonotype has at least ten counts. V gene TRBV12-3 or TRBV12-4 combines with J gene TRBJ2-3; 9 nucleotides align to TRBD1. The CDR3 totals 16 residues. The ends lost 3 bases at V and 1 base at J; junction bases unmatched: 5. The CDR3 nucleotides read TGTGCCAGCAGTTTTAACAGGGGGCTCCGCACAGATACGCAGTATTTT. Protein: CASSFNRGLRTDTQYF.

This clonotype was detected ten times or more. V and J are TRBV5-1 and TRBJ2-7, with D uncertain. The CDR3 consists of 15 residues. Germline V gene lookup returns CDR1 SGHRS and CDR2 YFSETQ. V was cut by 1 base and J by 3 bases, with 14 bases left in between. The CDR3 sequence is CASSLYPGDVYEQYF. The DNA of the CDR3 is TGCGCCAGCAGCTTGTATCCAGGTGATGTCTACGAGCAGTACTTC.

This clonotype has a handful of counts. V and J are TRBV5-1 and TRBJ2-7; no firm D call. V lost 1 base and J 0 bases, leaving 11 bases between the germline ends. Germline values: CDR1 SGHRS, CDR2 YFSETQ. The CDR3 has 15 amino acids. The CDR3, as DNA: TGCGCCAGCAGCTTGTTTTGGCCAGCCTCCTACGAGCAGTACTTC. Amino acid sequence: CASSLFWPASYEQYF. The variable domain in full, with the rest retrieved from reference TRBV5-1 and TRBJ2-7, is KAGVTQTPRYLIKTRGQQVTLSCSPISGHRSVSWYQQTPGQGLQFLFEYFSETQRNKGNFPGRFSGRQFSNSRSEMNVSTLELGDSALYLCASSLFWPASYEQYFGPGTRLTVT.

The table lists this clonotype with many counts. This chain links TRBV19 with TRBJ1-5; D uncertain. V lost 7 bases and J lost 0, with 4 bases in between. Germline values: CDR1 LNHDA, CDR2 SQIVND (reference sequence). This CDR3 spans 12 amino acids. The chain's CDR3 is CASTASNQPQHF. The CDR3 bases are TGTGCCAGTACAGCTAGCAATCAGCCCCAGCATTTT.

Ten or more counts support this clonotype. The chain carries TRBV5-1 and TRBJ2-3; D is unclear. Trimming pared 5 bases from V and 0 bases from J, leaving 16 bases between. The CDR3 is 16 residues long. CDR1 and CDR2 (germline): SGHRS, YFSETQ. The CDR3 nucleotides read TGCGCCAGCAGGGCCCGTTCTTGGATCAGCACAGATACGCAGTATTTT. It translates to CASRARSWISTDTQYF.

This clonotype was observed at least ten times. The chain combines TRBV20-1 with TRBJ1-2, with 7 positions matching TRBD1. Germline assignment: CDR1 DFQATT and CDR2 SNEGSKA (reference sequence). The ends lost 6 bases at V and 3 bases at J; junction bases unmatched: 7. This CDR3 comprises 13 residues. The CDR3 is CSAPIQGYYGYTF. CDR3 nucleotides: TGCAGTGCCCCCATACAGGGGTACTATGGCTACACCTTC.

Many counts were recorded for this clonotype. The V call is TRBV10-2, the J call TRBJ1-2; possibly TRBD1 for D (5 bases). The germline V gene encodes CDR1 WSHSY and CDR2 SAAADI. This CDR3 is 16 amino acids long. The V end was cut by 10 bases, the J end by 2 bases, with 23 bases between. DNA of the CDR3: TGCGCCACTACGACCCTCGACCGGGGGTCCAACTATGGCTACACCTTC. It translates to CATTTLDRGSNYGYTF.

This clonotype was recorded many times. The chain couples TRBV12-3 or TRBV12-4 to TRBJ2-1; 12 bases are a match to TRBD2. The CDR3 length is 14 residues. After removal of 5 bases from V and 10 bases from J, the junction contained 6 bases not matched to a gene. CDR3 DNA: TGTGCCAGCAGTCCCGGACTAGCGGGGAGCGAGCAGTTCTTC. Its translation: CASSPGLAGSEQFF.

Ten or more counts support this clonotype. The J gene is TRBJ2-1, the V gene TRBV20-1, with 7 nucleotides matching TRBD2. The germline V gene encodes CDR1 DFQATT and CDR2 SNEGSKA (reference sequence). Trimming at V came to 3 bases and at J to 1 base, leaving 9 bases not matched to a gene. The CDR3 has 16 amino acids. In DNA form, the CDR3 reads TGCAGTGCTAGCGGCTGGGGGGGTGGGTCCTACAATGAGCAGTTCTTC. Its translation: CSASGWGGGSYNEQFF.

The chain employs TRBV18 and TRBJ2-5, with D possibly being TRBD1 (6 bases). From germline, CDR1 is KGHSH and CDR2 LQKENI. V gave up 1 base and J gave up 1 base, with 10 bases separating them. The CDR3 contains 15 residues. CDR3 DNA: TGTGCCAGCTCACCACGGCAGGGGAGCCAAGAGACCCAGTACTTC. This encodes CASSPRQGSQETQYF.

A remark on this clonotype: One junction end does not reproduce the germline sequence, and a read error may be involved. This chain connects TRBV5-4 to TRBJ2-1; perhaps TRBD1 as D (5 bases). With the DNA end fitting TRBJ2-5 better, the J assignment may be wrong. CDR3 size: 14 residues. Germline CDR1 reads SGHNT; CDR2 reads YYREEE (reference sequence). CDR3 in DNA: TGTGCCAACAGCTTGGGGCAGGGAAGAGAGACCCAGTACTTC. Translated: CANSLGQGRETQYF.

This clonotype appeared many times. V usage is TRBV28 and J usage is TRBJ1-6; D ambiguous. CDR1 is MDHEN and CDR2 is SYDVKM in the germline V gene. CDR3 length: 14 amino acids. Trimming removed 1 base from V and 7 bases from J, with 8 bases in between. For the CDR3, the DNA is TGTGCCAGCAGTTTATCCACGGGGAATTCACCCCTCCACTTT. Encoded protein: CASSLSTGNSPLHF.

This clonotype was seen many times. The gene calls are TRBV6-6 and TRBJ2-3; D may be TRBD1 or TRBD2 (6 bases each). This CDR3 comprises 18 residues. The germline V and J ends were trimmed by 0 bases and 6 bases, with 22 bases remaining between them. Germline V CDR1 and CDR2: MNHNY, SVGAGI (reference sequence). The CDR3 coding sequence is TGTGCCAGCAGTTACTCGATTCGGGGGCCAAGTGGGGCGGATACGCAGTATTTT. This sequence encodes CASSYSIRGPSGADTQYF.

This clonotype was counted a few times. V gene TRBV15 combines with J gene TRBJ2-2; no clear D gene. The V end lost 1 base, the J end lost 5 bases, and 11 bases lay between the germline ends. The CDR3 runs 15 residues. Per germline, CDR1 LNHNV and CDR2 YYDKDF (reference sequence). As DNA, the CDR3 is TGTGCCACCAGCAGAGGCCAGTCCACTACCGGGGAGCTGTTTTTT. This encodes CATSRGQSTTGELFF.

This clonotype was seen repeatedly, ten times or more. The chain employs TRBV29-1 and TRBJ2-3; D is uncertain. The germline gives CDR1 SQVTM, CDR2 ANQGSEA. The germline V and J ends were trimmed by 4 bases and 2 bases, with 10 bases remaining between them. There are 13 residues in the CDR3. The CDR3, as DNA: TGCAGCGTTGCGTCGGCAGTCACAGATACGCAGTATTTT. This translates into CSVASAVTDTQYF.

This clonotype was detected many times. The rearrangement links TRBV7-8 to TRBJ1-2; D gene unclear. V was clipped by 4 bases and J by 10 bases, with 13 bases between them. This CDR3 contains 12 residues. Germline CDR1 SGHVS, CDR2 FQNEAQ. The CDR3 reads CASSSTREDYTF. CDR3 coding DNA: TGTGCCAGCAGCTCGACCCGGGAGGACTACACCTTC.

The gene calls are TRBV11-2 and TRBJ1-2; tentative D call: TRBD1 (6 bases). V shed 5 bases and J shed 9 bases, with 22 bases lying between them. The germline V gene has CDR1 SGHAT and CDR2 FQNNGV. This CDR3 spans 15 amino acids. This chain's CDR3 is CASSPRTANIYSYTF. The CDR3 DNA reads as TGTGCCAGCAGCCCCCGGACAGCGAACATATATAGCTACACCTTC.

The sample holds many counts of this clonotype. The J gene is TRBJ1-4, the V gene TRBV12-3 or TRBV12-4; D gene unclear. This CDR3 spans 15 amino acids. The V and J ends lost 8 bases and 6 bases respectively, with 19 bases between them. The DNA for the CDR3 is TGTGCCAGCTTCAACTTTGGAGGGATGGATGAAAAACTGTTTTTT. It yields the protein CASFNFGGMDEKLFF.

There are many counts of this clonotype. The V and J genes are TRBV11-2 and TRBJ2-5, with D unresolved. The CDR3 is made up of 15 amino acids. Germline V gives CDR1 SGHAT, CDR2 FQNNGV. The V end was cut by 1 base, the J end by 1 base, with 10 bases between. The CDR3 DNA reads TGTGCCAGCAGCTTAGTCCCCGGGTCCCAAGAGACCCAGTACTTC. It is translated as CASSLVPGSQETQYF.

This clonotype occurred many times. V is TRBV7-8 and J is TRBJ1-1, with unresolved D. The CDR3 is made up of 14 amino acids. V was shortened by 2 bases and J by 6 bases, with 13 bases between the two germline ends. Germline CDR1 and CDR2: SGHVS and FQNEAQ. The CDR3 DNA sequence: TGTGCCAGCAGCTTATGGAAAAATGAGGCTGAAGCTTTCTTT. Its protein product is CASSLWKNEAEAFF.

This clonotype occurred many times. The CDR3, as DNA: TGCGCCAGCAGCTTGGAGGCAGGACCGAACACTGAAGCTTTCTTT. Its translation: CASSLEAGPNTEAFF. The chain recombines TRBV5-1 with TRBJ1-1; unclear D gene. Trimming shortened V by 0 bases and J by 1 base, and 10 bases separated the two germline ends. The CDR3 is 15 residues long. Germline lookup yields CDR1 SGHRS and CDR2 YFSETQ.

This clonotype showed up many times. The chain recombines TRBV6-5 with TRBJ1-3; D is possibly TRBD1 (5 bases). Trimming took 10 bases from V and 3 from J, leaving 13 bases between them. This CDR3 region has 13 residues. CDR1 is MNHEY, CDR2 SVGAGI, per germline. As DNA, the CDR3 is TGTGCCACCCTAGGGGACGTTGGAAACACCATATATTTT. Amino acids: CATLGDVGNTIYF.

This clonotype was seen at least ten times. The V gene is TRBV10-3, the J gene TRBJ1-5; D might be TRBD1 (5 bases). The length of the CDR3 is 14 residues. Germline assignment: CDR1 ENHRY and CDR2 SYGVKD. The V and J ends lost 3 bases and 4 bases respectively, with 10 bases between them. The CDR3 spells CAISDGGANQPQHF. DNA of the CDR3: TGTGCCATCAGTGATGGTGGGGCAAATCAGCCCCAGCATTTT.

At least ten counts were recorded for this clonotype. The V call is TRBV5-1, the J call TRBJ2-4, with 13 bases aligning to TRBD2. J was trimmed by 7 bases and V by 3 bases; bases with no gene match: 7. The CDR3 spans 16 residues. The germline CDR1 and CDR2 sequences are SGHRS and YFSETQ. The CDR3 reads CASSSLAGGPGNIQYF. Here the CDR3 DNA reads TGCGCCAGCAGCTCACTAGCGGGGGGGCCGGGGAACATTCAGTACTTC.

This clonotype was recorded at least ten times. The V gene is TRBV2, the J gene TRBJ2-2; D uncertain. Germline loops: CDR1 SNHLY, CDR2 FYNNEI. This CDR3 has 14 amino acids. The V end was cut by 8 bases, the J end by 5 bases, with 15 bases between. The chain's CDR3 is CASGTRVGTGELFF. CDR3 coding DNA: TGTGCCAGCGGTACCCGGGTAGGAACCGGGGAGCTGTTTTTT. The full variable domain, in which reference TRBV2 and TRBJ2-2 provide the parts outside the CDR3, is EPEVTQTPSHQVTQMGQEVILRCVPISNHLYFYWYRQILGQKVEFLVSFYNNEISEKSEIFDDQFSVERPDGSNFTLKIRSTKLEDSAMYFCASGTRVGTGELFFGEGSRLTVL.

This clonotype was detected ten times or more. This chain uses TRBV5-1 with TRBJ2-7, with D possibly being TRBD1 or TRBD2 (7 bases each). Germline assignment: CDR1 SGHRS and CDR2 YFSETQ. Trimming pared 0 bases from V and 5 bases from J, leaving 15 bases between. The CDR3 contains 15 residues. The CDR3 reads CASSLDARGGDEQYF. The DNA of the CDR3 is TGCGCCAGCAGCTTGGATGCCAGGGGGGGCGACGAGCAGTACTTC.

At least ten counts were recorded for this clonotype. The V call is TRBV29-1, the J call TRBJ1-1; D is unresolved. V lost 7 bases to trimming and J lost 3 bases, with 6 bases between them. This CDR3 comprises 10 residues. Per the germline V gene, CDR1 is SQVTM and CDR2 is ANQGSEA. The CDR3 DNA reads TGCAGCGGCACCTACACTGAAGCTTTCTTT. Its protein product is CSGTYTEAFF.

This clonotype was counted at least ten times. The J gene is TRBJ2-5, the V gene TRBV7-2; TRBD2 aligns across 10 bases. Germline V gene data show CDR1 as SGHTA and CDR2 as FQGNSA. CDR3 length: 15 residues. V shed 0 bases and J 5 bases; nucleotides not matched to a gene: 3. CDR3 sequence: CASSLAAGGPETQYF. The CDR3 DNA reads TGTGCCAGCAGCTTAGCAGCGGGGGGGCCCGAGACCCAGTACTTC.

The rearrangement joins TRBV7-9 to TRBJ2-6, with a tentative D call TRBD2 (5 bases). The CDR3 is 17 residues long. V was clipped by 5 bases and J by 2 bases, with 16 bases between them. Germline CDR1 is SEHNR and CDR2 is FQNEAQ (reference sequence). CDR3 amino acids: CASSNGMAGTGANVLTF. The CDR3 DNA is TGTGCCAGCAGCAACGGGATGGCCGGGACTGGGGCCAACGTCCTGACTTTC. Looking up the rest from reference TRBV7-9 and TRBJ2-6 gives the full variable domain: DTGVSQNPRHKITKRGQNVTFRCDPISEHNRLYWYRQTLGQGPEFLTYFQNEAQLEKSRLLSDRFSAERPKGSFSTLEIQRTEQGDSAMYLCASSNGMAGTGANVLTFGAGSRLTVL.

This clonotype was seen ten or more times. This sequence joins TRBV5-1 and TRBJ1-1, with TRBD1 as a possible D gene (5 bases). Looked up from germline, CDR1 is SGHRS and CDR2 is YFSETQ. V was shortened by 0 bases and J by 0 bases, with 12 bases between the two germline ends. This CDR3 has 16 amino acids. The CDR3 DNA reads as TGCGCCAGCAGCTTGGAAGGGGCCAGTATGAACACTGAAGCTTTCTTT. It is translated as CASSLEGASMNTEAFF. The whole variable domain, filled in from reference TRBV5-1 and TRBJ1-1, reads KAGVTQTPRYLIKTRGQQVTLSCSPISGHRSVSWYQQTPGQGLQFLFEYFSETQRNKGNFPGRFSGRQFSNSRSEMNVSTLELGDSALYLCASSLEGASMNTEAFFGQGTRLTVV.